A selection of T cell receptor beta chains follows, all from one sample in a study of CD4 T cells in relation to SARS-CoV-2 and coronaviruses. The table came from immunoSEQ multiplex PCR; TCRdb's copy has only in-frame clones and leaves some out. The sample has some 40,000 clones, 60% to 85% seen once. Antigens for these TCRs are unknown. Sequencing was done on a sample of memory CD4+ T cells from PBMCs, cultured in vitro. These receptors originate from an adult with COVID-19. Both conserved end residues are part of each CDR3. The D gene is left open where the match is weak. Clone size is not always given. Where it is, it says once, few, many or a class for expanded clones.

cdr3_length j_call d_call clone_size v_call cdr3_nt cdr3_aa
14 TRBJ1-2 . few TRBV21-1 TGTGCCAGCAGCAAACCACACAGGGGGGGTGGCTACACCTTC CASSKPHRGGGYTF
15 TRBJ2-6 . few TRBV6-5 TGTGCCAGCAGTTCGGGGCTGGGTGGGGCCAACGTCCTGACTTTC CASSSGLGGANVLTF
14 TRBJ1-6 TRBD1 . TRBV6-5 TGTGCCAGCAGTTGGGACAGGACTAGTTCACCCCTCCACTTT CASSWDRTSSPLHF
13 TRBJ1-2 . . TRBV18 TGTGCCAGCTCACCACCAGAGCCCCTCCAGTCCACCTTC CASSPPEPLQSTF
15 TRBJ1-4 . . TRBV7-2 TGTGCCAGCAGCTTAAGGGGGATGGGTAATGAAAAACTGTTTTTT CASSLRGMGNEKLFF
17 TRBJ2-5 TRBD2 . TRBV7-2 TGTGCCAGCAGCGCCCAACTAGCGGGAGCGTACCAAGAGACCCAGTACTTC CASSAQLAGAYQETQYF
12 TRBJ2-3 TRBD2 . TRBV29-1 TGCAGCGTTACTAGCGGACCAGATACGCAGTATTTT CSVTSGPDTQYF
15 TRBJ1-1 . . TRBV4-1 TGCGCCAGCAGCCCGCCTCATCGGGGCCGCACTGAAGCTTTCTTT CASSPPHRGRTEAFF
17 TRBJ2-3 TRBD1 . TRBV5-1 TGCGCCAGCAGCCGCGGACAGGGATTGGTGGGCACAGATACGCAGTATTTT CASSRGQGLVGTDTQYF
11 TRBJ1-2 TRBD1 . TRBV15 TGTGCCACCGGGGACAGCTATGGCTACACCTTC CATGDSYGYTF
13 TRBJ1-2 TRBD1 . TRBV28 TGTGCCAGCAGTCGATCAGGGGGCGGAGGCTACACCTTC CASSRSGGGGYTF
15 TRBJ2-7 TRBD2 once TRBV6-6 TGTGCCAGCAGTTACCCGGGAGGGGAGGGCTACGAGCAGTACTTC CASSYPGGEGYEQYF
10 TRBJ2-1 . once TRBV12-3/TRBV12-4 TGTGCCAGCAAGGGGAATGAGCAGTTCTTC CASKGNEQFF
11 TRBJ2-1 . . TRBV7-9 TGTGCCAGCAGCTTAGTGGGATACCCGTTCTTC CASSLVGYPFF
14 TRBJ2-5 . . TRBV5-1 TGCGCCAGCAGCTTGATTGTTGGGGACTCTCTACAGTACTTC CASSLIVGDSLQYF
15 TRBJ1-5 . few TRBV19 TGTGCCAGTAGTATTCGGGGGTTAGGGAATCAGCCCCAGCATTTT CASSIRGLGNQPQHF